Ten or more counts support the clone carrying this T cell receptor (beta chain). Trimming cost V 5 bases and J 4 bases, with 13 bases left between them. The germline CDR1 and CDR2 sequences are DFQATT and SNEGSKA (reference sequence). CDR3 size: 13 residues. Preparation of the TCRbeta library was carried out with unique molecular identifiers. TCRdb called the PCR reads again in MiXCR, with one record for every CDR3 protein. The sample carries approximately 190,000 distinct CDR3 sequences, around 7.7% recorded once. The sample belongs to a study of T-cell reconstitution after alpha-beta-depleted transplantation in children.

This TCR came from a male patient aged 2-15 years who had a stem cell transplant for acute myeloid leukemia, so the T cells may come from the graft donor. The specimen comprised PBMCs, mostly from graft donor cells, sampled 360 days after TCRalphabeta/CD19-depleted stem cell transplant. The chain couples TRBV20-1 to TRBJ2-3; D is possibly TRBD1 (6 bases). The CDR3 coding sequence is TGCAGTGCTTATCAGGGGATGGCAGATACGCAGTATTTT. This translates into CSAYQGMADTQYF.